These 32 T cell receptor beta chains share one sample of origin, sequenced in a study of cytomegalovirus exposure and HLA in healthy donors. Generated by immunoSEQ multiplex PCR, the TCRdb table keeps only in-frame clones and is missing some. Among 78,000 or so clones listed, around 94% were seen once. The sample consisted of PBMCs. These receptors all stem from a woman aged 18-29 years in good health and CMV-seropositive.

The V gene is TRBV5-1, the J gene TRBJ1-6, with D unclear. Germline V gene lookup returns CDR1 SGHRS and CDR2 YFSETQ. Trimming removed 2 bases at V and 2 bases at J, with 5 bases between. This CDR3 comprises 14 residues. This CDR3 reads CASSFLTYNSPLHF. The CDR3 DNA reads TGCGCCAGCAGCTTCCTTACCTATAATTCACCCCTCCACTTT.

The J gene is TRBJ1-1, the V gene TRBV28; D unresolved. Per germline, CDR1 MDHEN and CDR2 SYDVKM. V shed 5 bases and J shed 0 bases, with 16 bases lying between them. The CDR3 sequence is 16 residues long. CDR3 sequence (DNA): TGTGCCAGCAGTACCAATCCAGGCACCCTGAACACTGAAGCTTTCTTT. This sequence encodes CASSTNPGTLNTEAFF.

The J gene is TRBJ1-5, the V gene TRBV19; D is possibly TRBD1 (6 bases). The length of the CDR3 is 17 residues. The germline V gene encodes CDR1 LNHDA and CDR2 SQIVND (reference sequence). Trimming pared 4 bases from V and 6 bases from J, leaving 22 bases between. The CDR3 sequence is CASSSRTSGGAGQPQHF. DNA of the CDR3: TGTGCCAGTAGTAGCCGCACCTCGGGGGGCGCTGGTCAGCCCCAGCATTTT.

This chain connects TRBV6-4 to TRBJ2-6; D may be TRBD1 (5 bases). The CDR3 is 14 residues long. CDR1 and CDR2 from the germline V gene are MRHNA and SNTAGT. The V end was cut by 9 bases, the J end by 1 base, with 10 bases between. CDR3 in amino acids: CASSTVSGANVLTF. CDR3 DNA: TGTGCCAGTTCGACAGTGTCTGGGGCCAACGTCCTGACTTTC.

The chain is built from TRBV2 and TRBJ1-5, with 8 bases fitting TRBD1. The CDR3 covers 15 residues. From germline, CDR1 is SNHLY and CDR2 FYNNEI. V lost 10 bases, J lost 4 bases, and 12 bases stayed unmatched. The CDR3 DNA reads as TGTGCCACCAGGGCAACACAGGGGGGAAATCAGCCCCAGCATTTT. Residues: CATRATQGGNQPQHF.

V usage is TRBV4-1 and J usage is TRBJ1-6, with 8 bases matching TRBD1. The J segment lost 6 bases and the V segment lost 5 bases, leaving 12 bases of the junction unmatched. Germline V gives CDR1 MGHRA, CDR2 YSYEKL. CDR3 length equals 17 residues. CDR3 region: CASSDGHRQGRNSPLHF. CDR3 in DNA: TGCGCCAGCAGCGACGGCCACCGACAGGGGCGTAATTCACCCCTCCACTTT.

The chain recombines TRBV6-6 with TRBJ1-5; TRBD1 matches at 7 bases. The CDR3 loop spans 16 amino acids. V lost 6 bases and J lost 2; bases outside the gene matches: 10. From germline, CDR1 is MNHNY and CDR2 SVGAGI (reference sequence). The CDR3 nucleotides are TGTGCCAGCAGCGTACCATCCACAGGGGGCAATCAGCCCCAGCATTTT. Amino acids: CASSVPSTGGNQPQHF.

This chain links TRBV5-1 with TRBJ1-1, with D possibly matching TRBD1 (6 bases). The CDR3 length is 16 residues. The V gene lost 6 bases and the J gene lost 4 bases, with 22 bases spanning the gap. Per the germline V gene, CDR1 is SGHRS and CDR2 is YFSETQ. The CDR3 loop reads CASTPGQSPGSTEAFF. Here the CDR3 DNA reads TGCGCCAGCACACCTGGACAGTCACCTGGGTCCACTGAAGCTTTCTTT.

The chain uses TRBV18 and TRBJ1-2; the match to TRBD1 covers 7 bases. Germline V lookup: CDR1 KGHSH, CDR2 LQKENI. The CDR3 has 15 residues. The V and J ends lost 6 bases and 2 bases, in that order; junction bases with no gene match: 9. The CDR3 protein is CASSGTVLRNYGYTF. The CDR3 coding sequence is TGTGCCAGCTCGGGGACAGTCCTTAGGAACTATGGCTACACCTTC.

The V call is TRBV5-5, the J call TRBJ2-7, with a weak D call TRBD1 (5 bases). The V and J ends lost 4 bases and 0 bases respectively, with 8 bases between them. The CDR3 runs to 13 residues. Per the germline V gene, CDR1 is SGHKS and CDR2 is YYEKEE (reference sequence). DNA for the CDR3: TGTGCCAGCAGCGGTACAGGCTCCTACGAGCAGTACTTC. Translated, it gives CASSGTGSYEQYF. The variable domain in full, completed from reference TRBV5-5 and TRBJ2-7, reads DAGVTQSPTHLIKTRGQQVTLRCSPISGHKSVSWYQQVLGQGPQFIFQYYEKEERGRGNFPDRFSARQFPNYSSELNVNALLLGDSALYLCASSGTGSYEQYFGPGTRLTVT.

The chain carries TRBV30 and TRBJ2-1; perhaps TRBD2 as D (5 bases). The CDR3 has 14 residues. Deletions cut 4 bases from V and 2 bases from J, with 12 bases between. Germline CDR1 GTSNPN, CDR2 SVGIG (reference sequence). CDR3 sequence (DNA): TGTGCCTGGACGGCGCGGGTCCCCTACAATGAGCAGTTCTTC. This translates into CAWTARVPYNEQFF.

The rearrangement joins TRBV19 to TRBJ1-1, with 8 bases that match TRBD1. V trimming: 3 bases; J trimming: 0 bases; junction bases outside the gene matches: 9. Germline-derived CDR1 and CDR2 are LNHDA and SQIVND (reference sequence). CDR3 size: 17 residues. The CDR3 coding sequence is TGTGCCAGTAGTATTAATAGGGGACAGGAATTGAACACTGAAGCTTTCTTT. Translated, it gives CASSINRGQELNTEAFF.

The CDR3 loop reads CASSVASGGTDTQYF. The DNA of the CDR3 is TGTGCCAGCAGCGTAGCGTCAGGGGGCACAGATACGCAGTATTTT. The chain uses TRBV9 and TRBJ2-3; tentative D call: TRBD1 (6 bases). V was clipped by 0 bases and J by 1 base, with 9 bases between them. Per germline, CDR1 SGDLS and CDR2 YYNGEE. The CDR3 covers 15 residues.

CDR3 bases: TGTGCCAGCAGTTTACTCATCCAGGGGGAAGCTAACTATGGCTACACCTTC. Translation gives CASSLLIQGEANYGYTF. The V call is TRBV28, the J call TRBJ1-2; TRBD1 aligns across 7 bases. The J segment lost 0 bases and the V segment lost 2 bases, leaving 9 bases of the junction unmatched. The length of the CDR3 is 17 residues. The germline CDR1 and CDR2 sequences are MDHEN and SYDVKM.

V usage is TRBV6-1 and J usage is TRBJ1-5, with D possibly being TRBD1 (6 bases). V was cut by 1 base and J by 4 bases, with 11 bases left in between. There are 15 residues in the CDR3. Germline V lookup: CDR1 MNHNS, CDR2 SASEGT. The CDR3 region has the DNA TGTGCCAGCAGTGAAGGGTATAGGGGGAATCAGCCCCAGCATTTT. The encoded protein is CASSEGYRGNQPQHF.

The rearrangement links TRBV6-4 to TRBJ2-1; TRBD2 aligns across 9 bases. Germline CDR1 reads MRHNA; CDR2 reads SNTAGT. The CDR3 spans 14 residues. V shed 5 bases and J 3 bases; nucleotides not matched to a gene: 2. CDR3 region: CASSRTSDYNEQFF. DNA for the CDR3: TGTGCCAGCAGTCGGACTAGCGACTACAATGAGCAGTTCTTC.

The chain is built from TRBV11-2 and TRBJ2-7; no clear D gene. CDR1 is SGHAT and CDR2 is FQNNGV in the germline V gene. The germline V and J ends were trimmed by 2 bases and 10 bases, with 12 bases remaining between them. This CDR3 has 12 residues. The CDR3 protein is CASSLSGQSQYF. As DNA, the CDR3 is TGTGCCAGCAGCTTATCTGGGCAATCTCAGTACTTC. The full variable domain, rest sourced from reference TRBV11-2 and TRBJ2-7, is EAGVAQSPRYKIIEKRQSVAFWCNPISGHATLYWYQQILGQGPKLLIQFQNNGVVDDSQLPKDRFSAERLKGVDSTLKIQPAKLEDSAVYLCASSLSGQSQYFGPGTRLTVT.

The chain joins TRBV4-2 to TRBJ2-1; perhaps TRBD2 as D (6 bases). The germline V gene encodes CDR1 LGHNA and CDR2 YNFKEQ. The length of the CDR3 is 15 residues. The V end was cut by 3 bases, the J end by 4 bases, with 13 bases between. CDR3 protein: CASSHVGSQYNEQFF. CDR3 DNA: TGTGCCAGCAGCCACGTCGGGAGTCAGTACAATGAGCAGTTCTTC.

The chain uses TRBV4-3 and TRBJ2-1, with a weak D call TRBD2 (6 bases). Germline assignment: CDR1 LGHNA and CDR2 YSLEER. The CDR3 loop spans 12 amino acids. Between the trimmed V and J ends, which lost 2 bases and 8 bases, there was a span of 7 bases. The CDR3 region is CASSQTSHEQFF. CDR3 coding DNA: TGCGCCAGCAGCCAAACTAGCCATGAGCAGTTCTTC.

J is TRBJ2-7 and V is TRBV11-2, with 10 bases identical to TRBD2. V was clipped by 5 bases and J by 2 bases; unmatched bases: 6. Germline lookup yields CDR1 SGHAT and CDR2 FQNNGV. This CDR3 region has 15 residues. The CDR3 is CASSPSSGGPYEQYF. The DNA for the CDR3 is TGTGCCAGCAGCCCATCTAGCGGGGGCCCCTACGAGCAGTACTTC.

This CDR3 is CASSGRPGTGGYDGELFF. The CDR3 DNA is TGCGCCAGCAGCGGCAGACCTGGGACAGGGGGGTACGACGGGGAGCTGTTTTTT. This chain connects TRBV5-1 to TRBJ2-2; 11 nucleotides line up with TRBD1. Germline-derived CDR1 and CDR2 are SGHRS and YFSETQ. With V trimmed by 4 bases and J by 7 bases, 15 bases remained unmatched. The CDR3 is made up of 18 amino acids.

The genes are TRBV9 and TRBJ2-1; 9 positions agree with TRBD2. The CDR3 length is 14 residues. Unmatched junction bases numbered 1, after V lost 3 bases and J lost 3 bases. Germline CDR1 and CDR2: SGDLS and YYNGEE. This CDR3 reads CASSGSGSYNEQFF. For the CDR3, the DNA is TGTGCCAGCAGCGGTAGCGGGAGCTACAATGAGCAGTTCTTC.

This chain uses TRBV6-5 with TRBJ1-4; no reliable D call. CDR3 length: 14 amino acids. Per germline, CDR1 MNHEY and CDR2 SVGAGI. V lost 5 bases and J 5 bases, leaving 12 bases between the germline ends. The CDR3 protein is CASSLSTSNEKLFF. CDR3 bases: TGTGCCAGCAGTCTCTCTACTTCGAATGAAAAACTGTTTTTT.

This clone showed up just once. V is TRBV14 and J is TRBJ2-1, with 7 bases identical to TRBD2. After removal of 4 bases from V and 3 bases from J, the junction contained 12 bases not matched to a gene. This CDR3 is 17 amino acids long. Germline lookup yields CDR1 SGHDN and CDR2 FVKESK. CDR3 coding DNA: TGTGCCAGCAGCCGGGGGGGATTAGCGGGCCTCTACAATGAGCAGTTCTTC. It translates to CASSRGGLAGLYNEQFF. Based on the CDR3 plus reference TRBV14 and TRBJ2-1, the full variable domain is EAGVTQFPSHSVIEKGQTVTLRCDPISGHDNLYWYRRVMGKEIKFLLHFVKESKQDESGMPNNRFLAERTGGTYSTLKVQPAELEDSGVYFCASSRGGLAGLYNEQFFGPGTRLTVL.

V and J are TRBV30 and TRBJ1-1; 7 positions agree with TRBD1. The CDR3 loop spans 15 amino acids. The V gene end was trimmed by 2 bases and the J gene end by 2 bases; junction bases not matched to a gene: 8. Germline lookup yields CDR1 GTSNPN and CDR2 SVGIG (reference sequence). The CDR3 nucleotides read TGTGCCTGGAGTCCTCCTACAGGGGTCAACACTGAAGCTTTCTTT. Translating it yields CAWSPPTGVNTEAFF.

This clone was seen just once. CDR3 residues: CASSFTSGGATTQYF. The CDR3 bases are TGTGCCAGCAGCTTTACTAGCGGGGGGGCAACGACCCAGTACTTC. The chain links TRBV7-2 to TRBJ2-5; 13 bases align to TRBD2. The CDR3 has 15 residues. Germline V gene sequence: CDR1 SGHTA, CDR2 FQGNSA. The trim removed 3 bases at V and 7 bases at J, leaving 5 bases unmatched.

For this clone: Other nucleotide sequences in the sample specify the same CDR3. J is TRBJ2-3 and V is TRBV2; 14 bases agree with TRBD2. Germline assignment: CDR1 SNHLY and CDR2 FYNNEI. This CDR3 comprises 16 residues. With V trimmed by 3 bases and J by 7 bases, 6 bases remained unmatched. The DNA of the CDR3 is TGTGCCAGCAGTGACTGGACTAGCGGGGGGCCACATACGCAGTATTTT. Translation: CASSDWTSGGPHTQYF.

V and J are TRBV19 and TRBJ2-1; 10 bases match TRBD2. V lost 5 bases, J lost 8 bases, and 9 bases stayed unmatched. From germline, CDR1 is LNHDA and CDR2 SQIVND (reference sequence). The CDR3 sequence is 15 residues long. CDR3 coding DNA: TGTGCCAGTAGTGCATCTAGCGGGAGAGGCCATGAGCAGTTCTTC. It translates to CASSASSGRGHEQFF. The entire variable domain, with the rest obtained from reference TRBV19 and TRBJ2-1, is as follows: DGGITQSPKYLFRKEGQNVTLSCEQNLNHDAMYWYRQDPGQGLRLIYYSQIVNDFQKGDIAEGYSVSREKKESFPLTVTSAQKNPTAFYLCASSASSGRGHEQFFGPGTRLTVL.

The chain combines TRBV10-2 with TRBJ2-7; D is unresolved. The CDR3 length is 13 residues. Germline-derived CDR1 and CDR2 are WSHSY and SAAADI. V gave up 2 bases and J gave up 1 base, with 6 bases separating them. The CDR3 region is CASSEGGSYEQYF. CDR3 sequence (DNA): TGCGCCAGCAGTGAGGGCGGTTCCTACGAGCAGTACTTC.

The chain couples TRBV30 to TRBJ2-1, with TRBD1 matching 7 bases. CDR1 is GTSNPN, CDR2 SVGIG, per germline (reference sequence). Trimming at V came to 3 bases and at J to 3 bases, leaving 8 bases not matched to a gene. The CDR3 extends over 15 amino acids. The CDR3 nucleotides read TGTGCCTGGAGCGGGGACAGCCGTCTCTACAATGAGCAGTTCTTC. Protein: CAWSGDSRLYNEQFF.

This clone was detected once. The J gene is TRBJ1-3, the V gene TRBV28; the D is unclear. Trimming removed 7 bases from V and 4 bases from J, with 11 bases in between. Looked up from germline, CDR1 is MDHEN and CDR2 is SYDVKM. The CDR3 extends over 13 amino acids. In DNA, the CDR3 is TGTGCCAGCAAAGGAGGTTCGGGAAACACCATATATTTT. Residues: CASKGGSGNTIYF.

The V call is TRBV7-9, the J call TRBJ1-1, with 8 bases identical to TRBD1. The CDR3 is 19 amino acids. V was pared by 2 bases and J by 6 bases, with 20 bases of the junction left unmatched. Germline V gene lookup returns CDR1 SEHNR and CDR2 FQNEAQ (reference sequence). CDR3 in DNA: TGTGCCAGCAGCTTAACGGACCTATCTAGGACAGGGTTGAGGTCTGAAGCTTTCTTT. It encodes CASSLTDLSRTGLRSEAFF.